This T cell receptor (beta chain) was identified in a study of regulatory T cells in long-lasting Graves disease (dated by TCRdb to the early 2020s). Notes on the research overall: Persistent Graves' disease meant more than 5 years of antithyroid drug treatment with TSH receptor autoantibodies that stayed positive. This study used TCR sequencing and RNA sequencing of peripheral blood to compare persistent Graves' disease patients against newly diagnosed Graves' disease patients. The study was conducted in China and was registered as a clinical trial. A total of roughly 35 samples underwent TCR sequencing: about 13 from persistent and roughly 20 from newly diagnosed Graves' disease patients. Persistent Graves' disease patients in the clinical cohort had taken antithyroid drugs for around 10 years on average. Points the paper makes about the study in general: Lower TCR Shannon entropy and fewer highly expanded clones were observed in persistent Graves' disease patients than in newly diagnosed patients, which suggested clonal expansion. A larger number of public clonotypes was shared among persistent patients (about 2,700) than among newly diagnosed patients (around 880). Only peripheral blood was studied, because thyroid tissue, the primary lesion, was inaccessible. Preferential use of TRBV28, TRBJ1-2 and TRBJ2-5 was observed in persistent disease, whereas TRBV20-1 and TRBJ2-1 were favored in newly diagnosed disease. The authors acknowledged the small sample size as a limitation that may reduce accuracy. Sequencing and analysis were restricted to the TCR beta chain.

Reading from cysteine to phenylalanine, the CDR3 counts 13 amino acids. Only the CDR3 part of the read is kept: 39 bases, read in frame from the first base. The junction shows trimming of 1 base on V and 8 bases on J, plus 14 bases between the germline ends. Looking up the germline V gene (reference sequence) yields CDR1 GTSNPN and CDR2 SVGIG. Turning to this clonotype: The antigen it recognizes is unknown. Base-call qualities are not available, and no considerably larger clone is one nucleotide away.

Per the publication, the time point label means: persistent/refractory GD, antithyroid drugs over 5 years with positive TRAb. RNA was extracted from PBMCs in TRIzol for both TCR sequencing and RNA sequencing. The diagnosis of Graves' disease followed American Thyroid Association guidelines. Patients for the study were recruited at an endocrinology department in Xi'an, China. Each patient gave about 8.1 milliliters of peripheral blood, collected in an EDTA anticoagulant tube. Ficoll Paque Plus density gradient separation was used to isolate PBMCs, and no additional T cell sorting was done. An Agilent 2100 Bioanalyzer and agarose gel were used to check RNA quality, while a NanoDrop 2000 measured RNA concentration. The receptor library was made with multiplex PCR. For sequencing, an Illumina HiSeq 4000 was employed. iRepertoire HTBI primers and Arm-PCR amplification of CDR3 regions were used to construct TCR beta libraries. Before sequencing, the PCR products underwent gel purification. Regarding the original processing steps: Gene usage analysis of CDR3 amino acid clonotypes relied on the approximately 60 TRBV and over 13 TRBJ segments identified across samples. Filtered high-quality paired reads were merged into contigs using COPE and FqMerger. BLAST was used to align contigs to IMGT TRBV, TRBD and TRBJ reference genes, with CDR3 defined following IMGT. Any clonotype with a frequency above 0.1% was counted as a highly expanded clone. Shannon entropy was used to measure repertoire diversity, and the Gini coefficient was used to measure V-J evenness. Public clonotypes were defined as clonotypes shared by more than one individual. Through fastp at Q25 and MiXCR, TCRdb rebuilt clones from the public reads, retaining in-frame beta chains. Records with the same CDR3 protein are collapsed into one entry carrying the most frequent genes and DNA. The V and J calls and clone size come from TCRdb's table, not from the authors' own analysis. The sample includes about 460,000 distinct CDR3 sequences, with 20% to 25% observed a single time. The ten largest make up 10% to 15% of the sample.

The receptor's source is a female donor with Graves disease. The input for sequencing was peripheral blood mononuclear cells (PBMCs), taken when the disease was refractory, from a patient treated with antithyroid drugs. The V gene is TRBV30 and the J gene is TRBJ1-2, with the D gene too uncertain to name. The CDR3 protein sequence reads: CAWSEDGEGGYTF. The DNA sequence follows: TGTGCCTGGAGTGAGGACGGCGAGGGAGGCTACACCTTC.